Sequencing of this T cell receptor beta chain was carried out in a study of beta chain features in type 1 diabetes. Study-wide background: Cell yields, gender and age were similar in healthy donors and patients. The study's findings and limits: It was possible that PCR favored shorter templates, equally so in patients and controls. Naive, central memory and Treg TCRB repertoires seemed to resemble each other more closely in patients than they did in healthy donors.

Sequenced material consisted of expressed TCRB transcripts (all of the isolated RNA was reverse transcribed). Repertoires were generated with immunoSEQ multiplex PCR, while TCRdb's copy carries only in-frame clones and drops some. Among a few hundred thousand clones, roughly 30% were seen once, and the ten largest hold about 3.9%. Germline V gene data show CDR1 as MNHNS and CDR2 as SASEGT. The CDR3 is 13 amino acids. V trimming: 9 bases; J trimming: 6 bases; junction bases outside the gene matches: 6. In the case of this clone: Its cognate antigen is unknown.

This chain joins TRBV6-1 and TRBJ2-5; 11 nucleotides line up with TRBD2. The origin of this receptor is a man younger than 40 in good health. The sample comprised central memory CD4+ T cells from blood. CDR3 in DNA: TGTGCCAGATTACTAGCGGGGGCCCAGACCCAGTACTTC. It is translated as CARLLAGAQTQYF.